The T cell receptor (beta chain) described here comes from a study of blood T cell repertoires in COVID-19. Overall study context: Collection of acute and convalescent COVID-19 samples took place in the United States, Italy and Spain. Sample material is recorded as cDNA or gDNA derived from T cells, B-cell-depleted T cells, or PBMCs.

This CDR3 region has 14 residues. Looked up from germline, CDR1 is SGHKS and CDR2 is YYEKEE (reference sequence). V lost 3 bases to trimming and J lost 3 bases, with 13 bases between them. Produced via immunoSEQ multiplex PCR; TCRdb's table is partial and in-frame only. This sample has tens of thousands of clones, with about 90% found just once. This clone was found once. The same CDR3 can be traced to other DNA sequences in this sample. What was sequenced was peripheral blood. The chain joins TRBV5-5 to TRBJ2-7; tentative D call: TRBD1 (6 bases). This TCR was recovered from an elderly man with acute or convalescent COVID-19. CDR3 amino acids: CASSWGQVGYEQYF. In DNA, the CDR3 is TGTGCCAGCAGCTGGGGGCAGGTAGGCTACGAGCAGTACTTC.